This T cell receptor (beta chain) appears in the sequencing data of a study of blood T cell repertoires in COVID-19 (dated by TCRdb to about 2020). General notes on the study: Collaborator samples came from the United States, Italy and Spain and covered acute and convalescent phases of COVID-19. The prospective study material was composed of cDNA or gDNA derived from T cells, B-cell-depleted T cells, or PBMCs. Deeply sampled blood TCRbeta repertoires from subjects exposed to, actively infected with, or recovered from COVID-19 were included in the dataset. A freely available public database, intended as a resource for researchers studying the immune response to SARS-CoV-2, is where the repertoires were released. Samples were obtained from the ongoing ImmuneRACE study (first 160 participants) and from some 1,300 subjects provided by 6 global collaborators. Nearly every sample came with metadata listing a de-identified subject ID, COVID-19 status, age in years and sex. Where HLA class I and class II types were available, the types were taken from metadata supplied by the sample provider, not from assay-based typing.

As concerns this clone: Its antigen remains unidentified. The record has no base qualities; no much larger clone is one base away.

The germline V and J ends show losses of 5 bases and 5 bases respectively, and no gene match explains 12 bases of the junction. Taken from cysteine to phenylalanine, the CDR3 has 16 residues. Here the CDR3 DNA is all that survives: 48 bases in frame from base 1. From the germline V gene (reference sequence), CDR1 is LNHDA and CDR2 is SQIVND. Collaborating institutions collected whole blood in K2EDTA tubes following their own protocols. For TCRbeta analysis, collaborator samples were shipped as frozen whole blood, as isolated PBMCs, or as DNA extracted from either sample type. The immunoSEQ Assay, a bias-controlled multiplex PCR, was used to amplify TCRbeta CDR3 regions from genomic DNA. The published analysis was carried out like this. The number of nucleated cells in each sample was estimated from the amplification of reference gene primers within the assay. To quantify the absolute abundance of each unique TCRbeta CDR3 rearrangement, sequence reads were collapsed and filtered. For each sample, productive Simpson clonality was calculated as the square root of Simpson's diversity index across productive rearrangements. Drawn from immuneACCESS, this table holds only the in-frame rearrangements with V and J called that TCRdb kept. Clones are partly lost; checked studies trace under half to an unresolved V gene and leave the rest unexplained. Clone size and V and J calls were adopted from that table, with D and trimming inferred from the DNA. The sample records 20,000 to 25,000 clones, about 90% of which are singletons. Jointly, the top ten make up 4% of the sample.

Summary of the overall study and its limitations: How much clinical and demographic metadata was included differed by source and by participant, and the metadata was provided uncurated.

The clonotype comes from a human donor in a cohort sampled during active COVID-19. Material: peripheral blood. The chain was built from TRBV19 and TRBJ2-1, and TRBD2 matches 7 of the central bases. The nucleotide sequence reads TGTGCCAGTAGTCCCTCAGCGGGAAACGGGAACAATGAGCAGTTCTTC. Its protein reads: CASSPSAGNGNNEQFF. With the portions outside the CDR3 filled from the reference TRBV19 and TRBJ2-1 genes, the complete variable region becomes DGGITQSPKYLFRKEGQNVTLSCEQNLNHDAMYWYRQDPGQGLRLIYYSQIVNDFQKGDIAEGYSVSREKKESFPLTVTSAQKNPTAFYLCASSPSAGNGNNEQFFGPGTRLTVL.